The 4 T cell receptor beta chains presented below share a single source sample, sequenced in a study of T cell repertoires in cytomegalovirus infection. MiXCR, applied by TCRdb to the reads, yields one record per CDR3 protein. The table shows approximately 500,000 distinct CDR3 sequences, with about 11% occurring only once. The sequenced material came from PBMCs. Every receptor here comes from a human donor in good health (CMV status not recorded). Some clones in this sample may be carry-over from other donors' samples.

V usage is TRBV3-1 and J usage is TRBJ2-1; 7 bases line up with TRBD2. This CDR3 spans 15 amino acids. Germline CDR1 is LGHDT and CDR2 is YNNKEL (reference sequence). V shed 0 bases and J 9 bases; nucleotides not matched to a gene: 8. CDR3 coding DNA: TGTGCCAGCAGCCAAGATCGACTAGCCGCGGGTGAGCAGTTCTTC. Translated: CASSQDRLAAGEQFF.

This clonotype was observed many times. The V call is TRBV11-2, the J call TRBJ1-1; 8 bases agree with TRBD1. The CDR3 has 14 amino acids. Germline V gives CDR1 SGHAT, CDR2 FQNNGV. The junction had 10 bases not matched to a gene; V was cut back by 4 bases and J by 9 bases. The CDR3 nucleotides are TGTGCCAGCAGCTCGGGACAGGACGGCCCAAAAGCTTTCTTT. It translates to CASSSGQDGPKAFF.

Points on this clonotype: This may be a read error, as it is one base from a much larger clone. The chain carries TRBV4-3 and TRBJ2-3; 10 nucleotides match TRBD2. Germline CDR1 LGHNA, CDR2 YSLEER. The CDR3 totals 17 residues. J was trimmed by 10 bases and V by 0 bases; bases with no gene match: 13. In nucleotides, the CDR3 is TGCGCCAGCAGCCAAGACTGGGTGAGCGGGGGGGCTGATGCGCAGTATTTT. Translation gives CASSQDWVSGGADAQYF.

The CDR3: CASSSSLGVTNYGYTF. CDR3 in DNA: TGTGCCAGCAGCTCCTCCCTAGGGGTAACTAACTATGGCTACACCTTC. The V gene is TRBV7-9, the J gene TRBJ1-2; possibly TRBD1 for D (5 bases). Germline lookup yields CDR1 SEHNR and CDR2 FQNEAQ (reference sequence). The CDR3 loop spans 16 amino acids. Trimming took 4 bases from V and 0 from J, leaving 15 bases between them.